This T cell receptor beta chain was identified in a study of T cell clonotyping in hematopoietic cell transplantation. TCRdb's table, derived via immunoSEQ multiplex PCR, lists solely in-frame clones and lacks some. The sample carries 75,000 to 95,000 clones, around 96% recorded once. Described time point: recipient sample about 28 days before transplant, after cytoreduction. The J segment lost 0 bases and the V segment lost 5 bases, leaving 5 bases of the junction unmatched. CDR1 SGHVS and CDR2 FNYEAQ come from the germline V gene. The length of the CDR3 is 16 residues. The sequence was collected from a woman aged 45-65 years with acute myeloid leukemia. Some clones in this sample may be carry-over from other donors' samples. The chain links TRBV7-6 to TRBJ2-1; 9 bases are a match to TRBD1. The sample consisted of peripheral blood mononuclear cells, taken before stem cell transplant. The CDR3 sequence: CASSTGTGFSYNEQFF. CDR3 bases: TGTGCCAGCAGCACAGGGACAGGGTTCTCCTACAATGAGCAGTTCTTC.